These 21 T cell receptor beta chains were all obtained from the same sample, sequenced in a study of cytotoxic CD8 clonotypes in ibrutinib-treated CLL. Generated by immunoSEQ multiplex PCR, the TCRdb table keeps only in-frame clones and is missing some. The table shows over 70,000 clones, with 70% to 80% occurring only once. The sample here was PBMCs, taken after 12 months of ibrutinib treatment. The receptor source for this set is a human donor with chronic lymphocytic leukemia.

This chain uses TRBV18 with TRBJ1-5; D not certain. V dropped 3 bases and J dropped 9 bases, with 9 bases sitting between them. There are 12 residues in the CDR3. Germline CDR1 and CDR2: KGHSH and LQKENI. The CDR3 here is CASSPQGLPQHF. Here the CDR3 DNA reads TGTGCCAGCTCACCCCAAGGTCTGCCCCAGCATTTT. Together with reference TRBV18 and TRBJ1-5, the CDR3 gives the full variable domain: NAGVMQNPRHLVRRRGQEARLRCSPMKGHSHVYWYRQLPEEGLKFMVYLQKENIIDESGMPKERFSAEFPKEGPSILRIQQVVRGDSAAYFCASSPQGLPQHFGDGTRLSIL.

The chain is built from TRBV28 and TRBJ1-5; D not certain. V shed 1 base and J shed 1 base, with 11 bases lying between them. The CDR3 is 16 amino acids. Germline V lookup: CDR1 MDHEN, CDR2 SYDVKM. In DNA, the CDR3 is TGTGCCAGCAGTTTATTTCTGGGTCGGAGCAATCAGCCCCAGCATTTT. As protein: CASSLFLGRSNQPQHF.

This sequence joins TRBV16 and TRBJ1-1; D is uncertain. The germline CDR1 and CDR2 sequences are KGHSY and FQNENV. This CDR3 region has 14 residues. V lost 4 bases and J 1 base, leaving 10 bases between the germline ends. The CDR3 region is CASSPQTANTEAFF. The CDR3 region has the DNA TGTGCCAGCAGCCCTCAGACGGCGAACACTGAAGCTTTCTTT.

There are a few counts of this clone. The chain has TRBV4-1 and TRBJ2-1, with D possibly being TRBD2 (5 bases). V lost 0 bases and J lost 3, with 12 bases in between. CDR1 is MGHRA and CDR2 is YSYEKL in the germline V gene. The CDR3 is made up of 16 amino acids. The CDR3 sequence is CASSQDLGGLYNEQFF. The CDR3 DNA reads TGCGCCAGCAGCCAAGATCTCGGAGGACTCTACAATGAGCAGTTCTTC.

The J gene is TRBJ1-1, the V gene TRBV2; D call uncertain. Trimming pared 1 base from V and 3 bases from J, leaving 6 bases between. The CDR3 consists of 13 residues. Looked up from germline, CDR1 is SNHLY and CDR2 is FYNNEI. The CDR3 DNA reads as TGTGCCAGCAGTGAAGAGGGTGACACTGAAGCTTTCTTT. It codes for CASSEEGDTEAFF.

The V and J genes are TRBV5-1 and TRBJ2-7; D is possibly TRBD2 (6 bases). Germline CDR1 is SGHRS and CDR2 is YFSETQ. The CDR3 has 16 amino acids. The germline V and J ends were trimmed by 4 bases and 9 bases, with 26 bases remaining between them. Written as DNA, the CDR3 is TGCGCCAGCAGCGAATTACGGGGACTTGACCCTCTCCGGCAGTACTTC. Protein sequence: CASSELRGLDPLRQYF.

The chain has TRBV7-2 and TRBJ2-3; the match to TRBD2 covers 16 bases. With V trimmed by 5 bases and J by 6 bases, 11 bases remained unmatched. CDR3 length: 18 amino acids. Looked up from germline, CDR1 is SGHTA and CDR2 is FQGNSA. The CDR3 sequence is CASSPHGTSGGAGDTQYF. The CDR3 DNA reads as TGTGCCAGCAGCCCCCACGGGACTAGCGGGGGGGCCGGGGATACGCAGTATTTT.

V is TRBV6-1 and J is TRBJ2-7, with 11 positions matching TRBD2. The length of the CDR3 is 14 residues. With V trimmed by 5 bases and J by 2 bases, 2 bases remained unmatched. Germline lookup yields CDR1 MNHNS and CDR2 SASEGT. The CDR3: CASSSGLAAYEQYF. CDR3 bases: TGTGCCAGCAGTTCGGGACTAGCGGCCTACGAGCAGTACTTC.

The chain links TRBV6-5 to TRBJ1-2; D possibly corresponds to TRBD1 (6 bases). V was clipped by 6 bases and J by 6 bases, with 17 bases between them. The CDR3 consists of 14 residues. Germline V lookup: CDR1 MNHEY, CDR2 SVGAGI. For the CDR3, the DNA is TGTGCCAGCAGAAACCCAGGGGTAAAGGATGGCTACACCTTC. Its protein is CASRNPGVKDGYTF.

The gene calls are TRBV7-2 and TRBJ2-5, with D perhaps matching TRBD2 (5 bases). Germline CDR1 reads SGHTA; CDR2 reads FQGNSA. V lost 5 bases to trimming and J lost 1 base, with 8 bases between them. The CDR3 covers 13 residues. The CDR3 protein is CASSPRGQETQYF. The CDR3 region has the DNA TGTGCCAGCAGCCCCCGGGGCCAAGAGACCCAGTACTTC.

The chain couples TRBV5-1 to TRBJ1-1; weak D call: TRBD1 (5 bases). Germline V gene data show CDR1 as SGHRS and CDR2 as YFSETQ. The CDR3 contains 14 residues. The V end lost 0 bases, the J end lost 5 bases, and 11 bases lay between the germline ends. The CDR3 region is CASSLAGGDTEAFF. The CDR3 DNA follows: TGCGCCAGCAGCTTGGCCGGGGGGGATACTGAAGCTTTCTTT.

The V call is TRBV6-1, the J call TRBJ1-1; 7 bases are shared with TRBD1. This CDR3 region has 14 residues. Germline CDR1 is MNHNS and CDR2 is SASEGT. The ends lost 6 bases at V and 4 bases at J; junction bases unmatched: 8. Here the CDR3 DNA reads TGTGCCAGCAGCGAACAGGGGCGCGGCACTGAAGCTTTCTTT. Protein: CASSEQGRGTEAFF.

This chain links TRBV6-5 with TRBJ2-3; 7 bases map to TRBD2. The CDR3 runs 13 residues. Germline CDR1 MNHEY, CDR2 SVGAGI. The junction had 4 bases not matched to a gene; V was cut back by 6 bases and J by 4 bases. The CDR3 region has the DNA TGTGCCAGCAGGCCCCGGGGGGCAGATACGCAGTATTTT. Protein: CASRPRGADTQYF.

This rearrangement joins TRBV11-1 to TRBJ2-7; no firm D call. CDR1 and CDR2 from the germline V gene are SGHAT and FQDESV (reference sequence). The CDR3 totals 13 residues. The ends were cut back, 2 bases at V and 9 bases at J, with 14 bases in the middle. CDR3 nucleotides: TGTGCCAGCAGCTTACCCGACGGTCAAGGGCAGTACTTC. This encodes CASSLPDGQGQYF. Full variable domain (rest looked up from reference TRBV11-1 and TRBJ2-7): EAEVAQSPRYKITEKSQAVAFWCDPISGHATLYWYRQILGQGPELLVQFQDESVVDDSQLPKDRFSAERLKGVDSTLKIQPAELGDSAMYLCASSLPDGQGQYFGPGTRLTVT.

The V gene is TRBV30, the J gene TRBJ2-7; the match to TRBD1 covers 7 bases. Unmatched junction bases numbered 6, after V lost 6 bases and J lost 1 base. The CDR3 is made up of 13 amino acids. Germline CDR1 is GTSNPN and CDR2 is SVGIG (reference sequence). DNA of the CDR3: TGTGCCTGTGTGAGGGACAGATCCTACGAGCAGTACTTC. It specifies CACVRDRSYEQYF.

This chain links TRBV7-2 with TRBJ2-1, with D perhaps matching TRBD2 (6 bases). The germline CDR1 and CDR2 sequences are SGHTA and FQGNSA. V was shortened by 5 bases and J by 10 bases, with 15 bases between the two germline ends. This CDR3 has 13 amino acids. The CDR3 DNA is TGTGCCAGCAGCCCCGGGAGAGCAAGAGAGCAGTTCTTC. Amino acids: CASSPGRAREQFF.

Many counts were recorded for this clone. The chain is built from TRBV6-6 and TRBJ2-4; no firm D call. The V end lost 2 bases, the J end lost 16 bases, and 12 bases lay between the germline ends. CDR1 is MNHNY, CDR2 SVGAGI, per germline (reference sequence). The CDR3 length is 11 residues. CDR3 loop: CASSYATNPYF. CDR3 nucleotide sequence: TGTGCCAGCAGTTACGCGACAAACCCTTACTTC.

This rearrangement joins TRBV7-6 to TRBJ1-1, with TRBD1 as a possible D gene (6 bases). CDR3 length: 18 amino acids. Per the germline V gene, CDR1 is SGHVS and CDR2 is FNYEAQ. V lost 5 bases to trimming and J lost 3 bases, with 25 bases between them. The CDR3 protein is CASSPQTGEFPRDTEAFF. CDR3 DNA sequence: TGTGCCAGCAGCCCCCAGACAGGAGAATTTCCCCGGGACACTGAAGCTTTCTTT.

The CDR3 spells CASSLNRGDSPLHF. CDR3 bases: TGTGCCAGCAGCTTAAACAGGGGAGATTCACCCCTCCACTTT. This rearrangement joins TRBV13 to TRBJ1-6; the match to TRBD1 covers 7 bases. After removal of 2 bases from V and 8 bases from J, the junction contained 3 bases not matched to a gene. This CDR3 is built from 14 residues. CDR1 PRHDT and CDR2 FYEKMQ come from the germline V gene (reference sequence).

The CDR3 nucleotides are TGTGCCAGCAGACTCATCGGGGGGGCCATAGAGACCCAGTACTTC. Its protein product is CASRLIGGAIETQYF. This sequence joins TRBV7-2 and TRBJ2-5; 8 positions match TRBD2. The germline V gene encodes CDR1 SGHTA and CDR2 FQGNSA. Trimming removed 6 bases from V and 4 bases from J; junction bases left unmatched: 10. CDR3 length equals 15 residues.

The chain combines TRBV28 with TRBJ1-1; 8 bases map to TRBD1. The V gene's germline CDR1 is MDHEN and CDR2 SYDVKM. The ends lost 6 bases at V and 6 bases at J; junction bases unmatched: 6. This CDR3 is 13 amino acids long. Written as DNA, the CDR3 is TGTGCCAGCAGGCTGACAGGGGATCCTGAAGCTTTCTTT. This codes for CASRLTGDPEAFF. The full variable domain, in which reference TRBV28 and TRBJ1-1 provide the parts outside the CDR3, is DVKVTQSSRYLVKRTGEKVFLECVQDMDHENMFWYRQDPGLGLRLIYFSYDVKMKEKGDIPEGYSVSREKKERFSLILESASTNQTSMYLCASRLTGDPEAFFGQGTRLTVV.